This T cell receptor (beta chain) was documented in a study of blood T cell repertoires in COVID-19. The overall study: The analysed material was cDNA or gDNA that came from T cells, B-cell-depleted T cells, or PBMCs.

Libraries were prepared by immunoSEQ multiplex PCR; TCRdb keeps only in-frame clonotypes and omits some of them. The table lists around 80,000 clones, roughly four fifths of them singletons. The sequence came from a human donor in a cohort sampled during active COVID-19. Sequencing was carried out using peripheral blood.

Here the CDR3 reads CASSLKGGRDSPLHF. In nucleotides, the CDR3 is TGTGCCAGCAGCTTAAAGGGCGGGCGTGATTCACCCCTCCACTTT. This chain connects TRBV7-9 to TRBJ1-6; D not certain. The CDR3 is 15 residues long. V lost 2 bases and J lost 8, with 13 bases in between. Per germline, CDR1 SEHNR and CDR2 FQNEAQ (reference sequence).